Below are 26 T cell receptor beta chains sequenced from a single sample in a study of blood T cells in healthy people across ages. Primed by a sample-barcoded 5' primer and a J-beta primer mix, a second PCR proceeded for about 6 to 11 cycles. MiXCR was run by TCRdb on the 5' RACE reads, yielding one entry per CDR3 protein. The data hold 710,000 or so distinct CDR3 sequences, with 32% observed a single time. The sample taken for sequencing was blood. The receptor source for this set is a woman aged 80 or older in good health.

In its sample, this clonotype was seen a few times. DNA of the CDR3: TGCGCCAGCAGCTTATCGCAGGGGGCGCCAGATACGCAGTATTTT. It is translated as CASSLSQGAPDTQYF. The chain joins TRBV5-1 to TRBJ2-3; 8 nucleotides line up with TRBD1. V was pared by 2 bases and J by 4 bases, with 6 bases of the junction left unmatched. Germline lookup yields CDR1 SGHRS and CDR2 YFSETQ. The length of the CDR3 is 15 residues.

This clonotype turned up a few times. V gene TRBV28 combines with J gene TRBJ2-5, with TRBD1 matching 10 bases. Germline V gene sequence: CDR1 MDHEN, CDR2 SYDVKM. V shed 4 bases, J shed 0 bases, and the junction held 5 bases outside the gene matches. The CDR3 is made up of 16 amino acids. The CDR3 loop reads CASSSPGQGNQETQYF. CDR3 in DNA: TGTGCCAGCAGTTCTCCGGGACAGGGGAACCAAGAGACCCAGTACTTC.

This clonotype has just one count. This may be a read error, as it is one base from a much larger clone. The genes are TRBV6-8 and TRBJ2-1, with 10 bases aligning to TRBD2. Per the germline V gene, CDR1 is MNHGY and CDR2 is SAAAGT. With V trimmed by 11 bases and J by 8 bases, 12 bases remained unmatched. This CDR3 comprises 14 residues. DNA for the CDR3: TGTGCCTGCATAACAGCGGGGGGGCCACATGAGCAGTTCTTC. This translates into CACITAGGPHEQFF.

This clonotype was seen repeatedly, ten times or more. The chain has TRBV10-3 and TRBJ2-7, with 7 positions matching TRBD1. Germline-derived CDR1 and CDR2 are ENHRY and SYGVKD. Trimming took 6 bases from V and 3 from J; bases not matched to a gene: 11. The CDR3 is 15 residues long. CDR3 residues: CAISADRVLRYEQYF. The CDR3 region has the DNA TGTGCCATCAGCGCTGACAGGGTCCTCCGCTACGAGCAGTACTTC.

This clonotype was detected only a few times. The rearrangement joins TRBV7-9 to TRBJ1-1, with D uncertain. This CDR3 is built from 14 residues. Trimming shortened V by 1 base and J by 5 bases, and 11 bases separated the two germline ends. CDR1 and CDR2 (germline): SEHNR, FQNEAQ (reference sequence). The CDR3 reads CASSLEDRGTEAFF. DNA of the CDR3: TGTGCCAGCAGCTTAGAGGATAGAGGGACTGAAGCTTTCTTT.

The CDR3 nucleotides are TGTGCCAGCAGTCTGCGGGGTTATCAGCCCCAGCATTTT. This encodes CASSLRGYQPQHF. The rearrangement uses TRBV6-5 and TRBJ1-5; no definite D call. This CDR3 spans 13 amino acids. Germline CDR1 is MNHEY and CDR2 is SVGAGI. V was shortened by 5 bases and J by 5 bases, with 10 bases between the two germline ends.

This clonotype was picked up a small number of times. This may come from a read error, since a much larger clone is one base off. The J gene is TRBJ2-7, the V gene TRBV6-1; 7 bases match TRBD2. The CDR3 is 13 residues long. The germline V gene has CDR1 MNHNS and CDR2 SASEGT. V was pared by 8 bases and J by 3 bases, with 7 bases of the junction left unmatched. The CDR3 DNA follows: TGTGCCAGCGGGGGGGGGAGTCTCTACGAGCAGTACTTC. Protein sequence: CASGGGSLYEQYF.

The chain recombines TRBV4-1 with TRBJ2-7, with TRBD2 matching over 11 bases. J lost 4 bases, V lost 0 bases, and 8 bases had no gene match. This CDR3 has 17 residues. Germline lookup yields CDR1 MGHRA and CDR2 YSYEKL. The CDR3 loop is CASSQESSTSGRYEQYF. Here the CDR3 DNA reads TGCGCCAGCAGCCAAGAGTCGAGTACTAGCGGGAGATACGAGCAGTACTTC.

The chain has TRBV10-3 and TRBJ2-7; 9 bases match TRBD1. J was trimmed by 5 bases and V by 6 bases; bases with no gene match: 5. Per germline, CDR1 ENHRY and CDR2 SYGVKD. The CDR3 has 13 residues. The CDR3 sequence is CAIRGTGWDEQYF. DNA of the CDR3: TGTGCCATCAGGGGGACAGGGTGGGACGAGCAGTACTTC.

A few counts support this clonotype. V gene TRBV19 combines with J gene TRBJ2-5; TRBD2 aligns across 11 bases. Germline lookup yields CDR1 LNHDA and CDR2 SQIVND (reference sequence). J was trimmed by 11 bases and V by 11 bases; bases with no gene match: 25. This CDR3 contains 17 residues. CDR3 residues: CAALPDPGTSGGSEQYF. CDR3 sequence (DNA): TGTGCCGCGTTGCCGGACCCCGGGACTAGCGGAGGGAGTGAGCAGTACTTC.

V usage is TRBV7-2 and J usage is TRBJ1-4; D is unresolved. CDR1 and CDR2 from the germline V gene are SGHTA and FQGNSA. V was shortened by 4 bases and J by 10 bases, with 16 bases between the two germline ends. There are 14 residues in the CDR3. The CDR3 protein is CASSSLMTPTKLFF. DNA of the CDR3: TGTGCCAGCAGCTCCCTGATGACGCCGACAAAACTGTTTTTT.

This clonotype was observed a few times. A read error is possible here, since a much larger clone lies one base away. The chain combines TRBV5-1 with TRBJ2-6, with 8 bases identical to TRBD1. Germline values: CDR1 SGHRS, CDR2 YFSETQ. The CDR3 has 19 amino acids. The CDR3 loop reads CASSAAGTGTFSGANVRTF. The CDR3 region has the DNA TGCGCCAGCAGCGCCGCGGGGACAGGAACCTTTTCTGGGGCCAACGTCCGGACTTTC.

This clonotype was detected many times. The chain recombines TRBV11-1 with TRBJ2-6, with D tentatively TRBD1 (5 bases). The CDR3 totals 17 residues. Trimming took 4 bases from V and 4 from J, leaving 17 bases between them. The germline V gene encodes CDR1 SGHAT and CDR2 FQDESV (reference sequence). The CDR3 DNA reads TGTGCCAGCAGCTCAATAACAGGCTCAGCCGGGGCCAACGTCCTGACTTTC. Translating it yields CASSSITGSAGANVLTF.

The genes are TRBV10-3 and TRBJ1-6, with D perhaps matching TRBD1 (6 bases). CDR3 size: 20 residues. Between the trimmed V and J ends, which lost 3 bases and 0 bases, there was a span of 21 bases. Germline values: CDR1 ENHRY, CDR2 SYGVKD. CDR3 loop: CAISDSPTGQPSSYNSPLHF. The DNA of the CDR3 is TGTGCCATCAGTGACTCACCCACAGGACAGCCGAGCTCCTATAATTCACCCCTCCACTTT.

This clonotype was counted at least ten times. The chain couples TRBV28 to TRBJ2-1; 8 nucleotides match TRBD2. V dropped 5 bases and J dropped 6; count of bases not matched to a gene: 9. In germline, CDR1 is MDHEN, CDR2 SYDVKM. The CDR3 totals 15 residues. The CDR3 DNA follows: TGTGCCAGCAGTGTACTTTCGGGGGGGCCCAATGAGCAGTTCTTC. It yields the protein CASSVLSGGPNEQFF.

Worth noting for this clonotype: A much larger clonotype is one base distant, so this may be a read error. The rearrangement links TRBV10-3 to TRBJ2-7; 11 nucleotides match TRBD1. CDR1 is ENHRY, CDR2 SYGVKD, per germline. Losses at the gene ends were 6 bases for V and 4 bases for J; bases not matched to a gene: 5. The CDR3 runs 14 residues. The CDR3 loop is CAIRAGQGGYEQYF. CDR3 nucleotides: TGTGCCATCAGGGCGGGACAGGGGGGGTACGAGCAGTACTTC.

The genes are TRBV18 and TRBJ2-2; either TRBD1 or TRBD2 may fit D (5 bases each). Looked up from germline, CDR1 is KGHSH and CDR2 is LQKENI. V dropped 3 bases and J dropped 3 bases, with 26 bases sitting between them. This CDR3 has 20 amino acids. CDR3 bases: TGTGCCAGCTCACCTCCCTACGGAACCAGGGACGTATCGGACACCGGGGAGCTGTTTTTT. It encodes CASSPPYGTRDVSDTGELFF.

This clonotype has only a few counts. This chain links TRBV7-8 with TRBJ2-1; weak D call: TRBD1 (5 bases). This CDR3 comprises 17 residues. Trimming took 1 base from V and 1 from J, leaving 14 bases between them. Germline V CDR1 and CDR2: SGHVS, FQNEAQ. This CDR3 reads CASSLGGQARSYNEQFF. The CDR3 bases are TGTGCCAGCAGCTTAGGGGGCCAGGCTAGGTCCTACAATGAGCAGTTCTTC.

This clonotype has ten or more counts. The CDR3 DNA reads as TGTGCCAGCAGCTTAGATACGGGAAACGTCTACGAGCAGTACTTC. Translation: CASSLDTGNVYEQYF. The chain recombines TRBV11-2 with TRBJ2-7; D is possibly TRBD2 (5 bases). The CDR3 is 15 amino acids. V was pared by 0 bases and J by 3 bases, with 12 bases between. Germline lookup yields CDR1 SGHAT and CDR2 FQNNGV.

This clonotype was recorded at least ten times. The chain joins TRBV10-3 to TRBJ2-7; D assignment may be TRBD1 or TRBD2 (5 bases each). Looked up from germline, CDR1 is ENHRY and CDR2 is SYGVKD. Trimming pared 7 bases from V and 2 bases from J, leaving 21 bases between. The CDR3 is 16 amino acids. CDR3 DNA sequence: TGTGCCATCAAGACAGACCAGGGTCGGGATCCCTACGAGCAGTACTTC. Protein product: CAIKTDQGRDPYEQYF.

The chain recombines TRBV12-3 or TRBV12-4 with TRBJ2-1; 10 nucleotides agree with TRBD2. This CDR3 is 15 amino acids long. The V segment lost 6 bases and the J segment 8 bases; nucleotides outside the gene matches: 10. The CDR3 reads CASRLQSGGADEQFF. CDR3 DNA sequence: TGTGCCAGCAGGTTACAGAGCGGGGGGGCCGATGAGCAGTTCTTC.

This clonotype turned up a few times. A much bigger clone sits one base away, suggesting this may be a read error. The gene calls are TRBV19 and TRBJ2-7; TRBD2 is a possible D gene (5 bases). The CDR3 extends over 14 amino acids. CDR1 is LNHDA and CDR2 is SQIVND in the germline V gene (reference sequence). Written as DNA, the CDR3 is TGTGCCGGTAGTCCCCCATTGAGGGCGGGCGAGCAGTACTTC. This codes for CAGSPPLRAGEQYF.

J is TRBJ1-1 and V is TRBV6-2 or TRBV6-3; D not resolved. CDR3 length equals 13 residues. From germline, CDR1 is MNHEY and CDR2 SVGEGT. Trimming shortened V by 0 bases and J by 3 bases, and 5 bases separated the two germline ends. CDR3 DNA: TGTGCCAGCAGTTACTCGGGGTACACTGAAGCTTTCTTT. This translates into CASSYSGYTEAFF.

This clonotype has just a few counts. The chain couples TRBV19 to TRBJ2-1; a weak D match, TRBD2 (6 bases). Trimming shortened V by 2 bases and J by 6 bases, and 8 bases separated the two germline ends. The CDR3 covers 13 residues. Germline V gene data show CDR1 as LNHDA and CDR2 as SQIVND (reference sequence). The CDR3 is CASSIQGGNEQFF. Here the CDR3 DNA reads TGTGCCAGTAGTATACAGGGAGGCAATGAGCAGTTCTTC.

The sample holds many counts of this clonotype. The V call is TRBV27, the J call TRBJ2-7; 10 bases align to TRBD1. Germline V gene data show CDR1 as MNHEY and CDR2 as SMNVEV (reference sequence). V lost 4 bases and J lost 6; bases outside the gene matches: 6. The CDR3 has 14 amino acids. The CDR3 bases are TGTGCCAGCAGTTCAGGGACAGGGGCGATCGAGCAGTACTTC. It is translated as CASSSGTGAIEQYF.

With respect to this clonotype: This may be a read error: a much more frequent sequence differs by one nucleotide. The chain joins TRBV5-6 to TRBJ2-5, with 7 bases identical to TRBD1. Germline V lookup: CDR1 SGHDT, CDR2 YYEEEE. V gave up 3 bases and J gave up 5 bases; unmatched junction bases: 7. This CDR3 is built from 14 residues. For the CDR3, the DNA is TGTGCCAGCAGCTGCGGACAGGACCCGGAGACCCAGTACTTC. It is translated as CASSCGQDPETQYF.